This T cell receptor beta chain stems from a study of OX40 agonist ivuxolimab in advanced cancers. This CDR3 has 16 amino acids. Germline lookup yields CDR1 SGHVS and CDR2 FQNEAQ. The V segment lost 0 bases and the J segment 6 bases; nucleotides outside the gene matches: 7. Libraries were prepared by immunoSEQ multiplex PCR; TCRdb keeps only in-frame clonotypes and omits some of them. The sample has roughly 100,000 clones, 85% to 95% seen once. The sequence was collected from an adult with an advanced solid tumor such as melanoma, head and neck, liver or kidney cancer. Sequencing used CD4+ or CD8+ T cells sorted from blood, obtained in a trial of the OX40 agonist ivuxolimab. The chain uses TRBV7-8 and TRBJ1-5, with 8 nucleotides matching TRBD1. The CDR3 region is CASSLASRGQGQPQHF. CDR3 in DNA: TGTGCCAGCAGCTTAGCGTCCAGGGGGCAGGGTCAGCCCCAGCATTTT.